Here is one T cell receptor beta chain with its context. The ends were cut back, 4 bases at V and 0 bases at J, with 10 bases in the middle. CDR3 size: 15 residues. Germline loops: CDR1 MNHNS, CDR2 SASEGT. The entry originates in a study of cytomegalovirus exposure and HLA in healthy donors. The PCR used 60 Vbeta and 13 Jbeta primers. Produced via immunoSEQ multiplex PCR; TCRdb's table is partial and in-frame only. The profile shows about 160,000 clones, 60% to 75% of them singletons. This chain uses TRBV6-1 with TRBJ1-3, with D possibly TRBD1 on 6 matching bases. The specimen sequenced was PBMCs. This TCR came from a woman aged 50 to 65 in good health and CMV-seropositive. The chain's CDR3 is CASSGTASSGNTIYF. Here the CDR3 DNA reads TGTGCCAGCAGTGGGACAGCCAGCTCTGGAAACACCATATATTTT.